The 8 T cell receptor beta chains given below trace back to one sample, sequenced in a study of cytomegalovirus exposure and HLA in healthy donors. The PCR contained 60 Vbeta and 13 Jbeta primers. The table came from immunoSEQ multiplex PCR; TCRdb's copy has only in-frame clones and leaves some out. Of roughly 120,000 clones listed, about 80% are singletons. What was sequenced was PBMCs. The source of these receptors is a female donor in good health and CMV-seropositive.

This rearrangement joins TRBV6-6 to TRBJ2-7; tentative D call: TRBD1 (6 bases). Germline CDR1 MNHNY, CDR2 SVGAGI (reference sequence). V lost 4 bases and J 3 bases, leaving 13 bases between the germline ends. CDR3 length: 14 amino acids. The CDR3 DNA reads as TGTGCCAGCAGTTCGAACAGGGATTTCTACGAGCAGTACTTC. Protein sequence: CASSSNRDFYEQYF.

Comment on this clone: Within the sample, other DNA sequences also encode this same CDR3. The chain couples TRBV4-1 to TRBJ1-1, with D possibly matching TRBD1 (6 bases). Trimming left V 8 bases short and J 4 bases short, with 8 bases between. The CDR3 is 11 amino acids. The germline CDR1 and CDR2 sequences are MGHRA and YSYEKL. DNA for the CDR3: TGCGCCAGCTGGGGGCCCACTGAAGCTTTCTTT. This encodes CASWGPTEAFF.

This chain links TRBV4-1 with TRBJ1-5, with D possibly matching TRBD1 (5 bases). The CDR3 totals 16 residues. V lost 4 bases and J 0 bases, leaving 13 bases between the germline ends. From germline, CDR1 is MGHRA and CDR2 YSYEKL. The chain's CDR3 is CASSRGGSYSNQPQHF. DNA of the CDR3: TGCGCCAGCAGCCGGGGGGGGTCCTATAGCAATCAGCCCCAGCATTTT.

This chain links TRBV27 with TRBJ2-7; 10 nucleotides match TRBD1. After removal of 6 bases from V and 5 bases from J, the junction contained 16 bases not matched to a gene. The CDR3 has 17 amino acids. From germline, CDR1 is MNHEY and CDR2 SMNVEV (reference sequence). The CDR3 protein is CASSRAPGGQGFNEQYF. The CDR3 region has the DNA TGTGCCAGCAGCAGAGCCCCCGGGGGACAGGGGTTCAACGAGCAGTACTTC.

A few counts support this clone. The chain employs TRBV7-2 and TRBJ2-1; possibly TRBD2 for D (6 bases). The CDR3 has 15 amino acids. V was cut by 6 bases and J by 0 bases, with 12 bases left in between. CDR1 SGHTA and CDR2 FQGNSA come from the germline V gene. The CDR3 region has the DNA TGTGCCAGCAGGCCGGGCGGGGACTCCTACAATGAGCAGTTCTTC. It encodes CASRPGGDSYNEQFF.

The chain links TRBV5-1 to TRBJ1-6; 10 bases are shared with TRBD1. CDR1 and CDR2 from the germline V gene are SGHRS and YFSETQ. V shed 4 bases, J shed 7 bases, and the junction held 2 bases outside the gene matches. The CDR3 spans 14 residues. CDR3 DNA sequence: TGCGCCAGCAGCCAGGGACAGGGGAATTCACCCCTCCACTTT. This encodes CASSQGQGNSPLHF.

This clone was picked up one time. This chain links TRBV4-3 with TRBJ1-1; TRBD1 aligns across 7 bases. CDR3 length equals 14 residues. The V segment lost 0 bases and the J segment 6 bases; nucleotides outside the gene matches: 4. The germline V gene has CDR1 LGHNA and CDR2 YSLEER. DNA of the CDR3: TGCGCCAGCAGCCAAGACACAGGGGTGCCTGAAGCTTTCTTT. It yields the protein CASSQDTGVPEAFF.

This chain links TRBV4-2 with TRBJ2-1; the D gene is possibly TRBD1 (6 bases). V lost 0 bases to trimming and J lost 0 bases, with 21 bases between them. The CDR3 runs 20 residues. CDR1 and CDR2 from the germline V gene are LGHNA and YNFKEQ. The CDR3 here is CASSQDRLRGGASSYNEQFF. The CDR3 DNA sequence: TGTGCCAGCAGCCAAGATCGACTTAGAGGGGGTGCTAGCTCCTACAATGAGCAGTTCTTC.